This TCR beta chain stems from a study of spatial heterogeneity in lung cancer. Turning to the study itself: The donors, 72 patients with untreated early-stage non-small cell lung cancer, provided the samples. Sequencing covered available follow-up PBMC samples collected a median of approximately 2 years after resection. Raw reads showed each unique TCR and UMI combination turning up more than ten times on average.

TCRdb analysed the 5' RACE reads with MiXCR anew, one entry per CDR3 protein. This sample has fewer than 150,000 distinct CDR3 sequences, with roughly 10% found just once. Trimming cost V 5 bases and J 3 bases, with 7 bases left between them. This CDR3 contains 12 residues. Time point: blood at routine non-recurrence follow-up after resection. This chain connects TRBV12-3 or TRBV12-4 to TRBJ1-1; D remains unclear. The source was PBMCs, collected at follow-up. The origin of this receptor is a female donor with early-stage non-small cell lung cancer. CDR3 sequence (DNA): TGTGCCAGCAGTGTTGGATACACTGAAGCTTTCTTT. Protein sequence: CASSVGYTEAFF.